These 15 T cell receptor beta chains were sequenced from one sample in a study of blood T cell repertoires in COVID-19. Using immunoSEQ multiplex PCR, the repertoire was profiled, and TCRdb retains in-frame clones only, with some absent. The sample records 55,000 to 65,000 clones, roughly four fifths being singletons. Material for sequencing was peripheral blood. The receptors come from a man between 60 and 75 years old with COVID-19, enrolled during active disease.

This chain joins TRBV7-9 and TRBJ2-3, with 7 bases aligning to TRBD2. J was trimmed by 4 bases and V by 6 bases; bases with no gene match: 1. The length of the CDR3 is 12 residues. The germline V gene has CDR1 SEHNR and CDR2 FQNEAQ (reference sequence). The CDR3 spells CASSAGADTQYF. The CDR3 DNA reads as TGTGCCAGCAGTGCGGGGGCAGATACGCAGTATTTT.

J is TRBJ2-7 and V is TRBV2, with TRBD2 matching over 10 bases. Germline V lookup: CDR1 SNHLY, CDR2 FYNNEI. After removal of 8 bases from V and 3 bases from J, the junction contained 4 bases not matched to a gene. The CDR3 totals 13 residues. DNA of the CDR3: TGTGCCAGCGGGAAGCGGGGGGGCTACGAGCAGTACTTC. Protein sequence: CASGKRGGYEQYF.

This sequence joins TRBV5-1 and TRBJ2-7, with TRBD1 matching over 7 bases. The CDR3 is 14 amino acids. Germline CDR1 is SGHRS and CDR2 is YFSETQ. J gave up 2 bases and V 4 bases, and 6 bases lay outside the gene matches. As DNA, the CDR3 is TGCGCCAGCAGCACCTCGACAGGGACCTACGAGCAGTACTTC. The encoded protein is CASSTSTGTYEQYF. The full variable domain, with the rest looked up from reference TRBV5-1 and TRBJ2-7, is KAGVTQTPRYLIKTRGQQVTLSCSPISGHRSVSWYQQTPGQGLQFLFEYFSETQRNKGNFPGRFSGRQFSNSRSEMNVSTLELGDSALYLCASSTSTGTYEQYFGPGTRLTVT.

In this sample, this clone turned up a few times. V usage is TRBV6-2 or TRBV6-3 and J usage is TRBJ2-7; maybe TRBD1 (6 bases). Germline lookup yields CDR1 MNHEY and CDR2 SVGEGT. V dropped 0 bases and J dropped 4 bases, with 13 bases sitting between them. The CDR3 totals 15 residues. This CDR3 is CASSYSSLQGYEQYF. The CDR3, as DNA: TGTGCCAGCAGTTACTCATCCCTTCAGGGGTACGAGCAGTACTTC.

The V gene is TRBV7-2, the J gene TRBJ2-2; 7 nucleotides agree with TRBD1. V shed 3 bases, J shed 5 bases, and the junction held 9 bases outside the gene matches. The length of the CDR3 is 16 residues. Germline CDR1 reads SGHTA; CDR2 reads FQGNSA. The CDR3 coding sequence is TGTGCCAGCAGCTTCGGCGGCAGGGGGTGGACCGGGGAGCTGTTTTTT. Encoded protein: CASSFGGRGWTGELFF.

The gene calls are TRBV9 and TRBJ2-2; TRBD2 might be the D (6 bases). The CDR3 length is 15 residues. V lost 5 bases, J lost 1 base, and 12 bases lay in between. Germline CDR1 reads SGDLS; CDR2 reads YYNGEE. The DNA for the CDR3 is TGTGCCAGCAGTCAAACGCGGGGGAACACCGGGGAGCTGTTTTTT. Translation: CASSQTRGNTGELFF. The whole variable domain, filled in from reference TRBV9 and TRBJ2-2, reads DSGVTQTPKHLITATGQRVTLRCSPRSGDLSVYWYQQSLDQGLQFLIQYYNGEERAKGNILERFSAQQFPDLHSELNLSSLELGDSALYFCASSQTRGNTGELFFGEGSRLTVL.

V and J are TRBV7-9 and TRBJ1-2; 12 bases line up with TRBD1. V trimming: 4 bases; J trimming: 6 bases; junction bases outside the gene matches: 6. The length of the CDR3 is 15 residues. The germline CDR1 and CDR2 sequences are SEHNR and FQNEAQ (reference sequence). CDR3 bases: TGTGCCAGCAGCTCCGGGACAGGGGGCGTAAATGGCTACACCTTC. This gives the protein CASSSGTGGVNGYTF.

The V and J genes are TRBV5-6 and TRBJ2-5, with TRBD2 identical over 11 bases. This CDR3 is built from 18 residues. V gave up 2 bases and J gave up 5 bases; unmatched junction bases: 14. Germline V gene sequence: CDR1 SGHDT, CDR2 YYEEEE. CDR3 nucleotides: TGTGCCAGCAGCTTCTCCGTCATGACTAGCGGGGCTCGGGAGACCCAGTACTTC. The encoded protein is CASSFSVMTSGARETQYF. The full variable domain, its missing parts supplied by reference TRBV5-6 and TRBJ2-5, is DAGVTQSPTHLIKTRGQQVTLRCSPKSGHDTVSWYQQALGQGPQFIFQYYEEEERQRGNFPDRFSGHQFPNYSSELNVNALLLGDSALYLCASSFSVMTSGARETQYFGPGTRLLVL.

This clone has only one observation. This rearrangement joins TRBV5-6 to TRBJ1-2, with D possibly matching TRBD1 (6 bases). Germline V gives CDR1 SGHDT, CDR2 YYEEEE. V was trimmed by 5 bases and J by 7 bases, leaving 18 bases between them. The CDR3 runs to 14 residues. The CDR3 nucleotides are TGTGCCAGCAGTCTGTGGGGGGGCGCGTTTGGCTACACCTTC. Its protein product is CASSLWGGAFGYTF.

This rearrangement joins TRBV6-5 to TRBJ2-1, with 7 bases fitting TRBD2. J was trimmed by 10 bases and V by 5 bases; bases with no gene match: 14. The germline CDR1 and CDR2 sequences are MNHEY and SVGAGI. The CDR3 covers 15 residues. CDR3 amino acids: CASSPRATTSHEQFF. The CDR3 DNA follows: TGTGCCAGCAGTCCCCGCGCCACGACTAGCCACGAGCAGTTCTTC.

The CDR3 nucleotides are TGCGCCAGCAGCCCCCCGGCGGTGCCCCAAAACTATGGCTACACCTTC. Amino acid sequence: CASSPPAVPQNYGYTF. The chain recombines TRBV4-1 with TRBJ1-2, with D unresolved. The germline V and J ends were trimmed by 4 bases and 2 bases, with 17 bases remaining between them. This CDR3 is built from 16 residues. Per the germline V gene, CDR1 is MGHRA and CDR2 is YSYEKL.

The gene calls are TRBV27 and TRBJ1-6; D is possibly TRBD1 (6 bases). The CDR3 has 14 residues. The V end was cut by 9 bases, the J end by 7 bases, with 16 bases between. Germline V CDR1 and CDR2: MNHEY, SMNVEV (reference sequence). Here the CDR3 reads CASSYRDTNSPLHF. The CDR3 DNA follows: TGTGCCAGTTCGTACCGGGACACGAATTCACCCCTCCACTTT.

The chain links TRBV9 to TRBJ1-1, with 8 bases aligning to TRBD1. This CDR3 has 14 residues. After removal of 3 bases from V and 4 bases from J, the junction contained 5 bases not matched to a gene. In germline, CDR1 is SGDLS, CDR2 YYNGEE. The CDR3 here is CASSARGQVTEAFF. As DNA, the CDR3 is TGTGCCAGCAGCGCCAGGGGGCAGGTCACTGAAGCTTTCTTT.

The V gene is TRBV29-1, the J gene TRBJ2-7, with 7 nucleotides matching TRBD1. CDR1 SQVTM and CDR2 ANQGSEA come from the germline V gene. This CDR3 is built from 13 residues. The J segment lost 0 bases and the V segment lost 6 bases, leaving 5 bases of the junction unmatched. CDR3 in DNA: TGCAGCGTCGCTGACAGGGACTCCTACGAGCAGTACTTC. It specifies CSVADRDSYEQYF.

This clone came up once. In DNA, the CDR3 is TGTGCCAGCAGAGTTCTAACCGGGACAGGGGACGCTTTCTTT. This sequence encodes CASRVLTGTGDAFF. The V call is TRBV6-4, the J call TRBJ1-1, with TRBD1 matching 10 bases. This CDR3 spans 14 amino acids. With 6 bases clipped from V and 11 bases from J, the junction kept 12 bases outside the gene matches. Germline lookup yields CDR1 MRHNA and CDR2 SNTAGT.